Shown below are 26 T cell receptor beta chains from a single sample sequenced in a study of blood T cell repertoires in COVID-19. Method: immunoSEQ multiplex PCR; TCRdb's copy keeps in-frame clones and lacks some. The sample comprises roughly 250,000 clones, approximately 80% of which are singletons, and 5% to 8% rests with the top ten. The material sequenced was peripheral blood. These receptor sequences come from a woman between 55 and 75 years old with active or convalescent COVID-19.

This sequence joins TRBV18 and TRBJ1-2; no clear D. Germline V CDR1 and CDR2: KGHSH, LQKENI. The CDR3 spans 13 residues. Trimming removed 6 bases at V and 2 bases at J, with 10 bases between. In nucleotides, the CDR3 is TGTGCCAGCTCCCAAGACATCAACTATGGCTACACCTTC. This codes for CASSQDINYGYTF.

The chain is built from TRBV5-1 and TRBJ2-2; weak D call: TRBD2 (5 bases). The germline V gene has CDR1 SGHRS and CDR2 YFSETQ. The CDR3 has 13 amino acids. The V gene lost 0 bases and the J gene lost 5 bases, with 5 bases spanning the gap. The CDR3 protein is CASSLGLTGELFF. DNA of the CDR3: TGCGCCAGCAGCTTGGGACTAACCGGGGAGCTGTTTTTT. The entire variable domain, with the rest obtained from reference TRBV5-1 and TRBJ2-2, is as follows: KAGVTQTPRYLIKTRGQQVTLSCSPISGHRSVSWYQQTPGQGLQFLFEYFSETQRNKGNFPGRFSGRQFSNSRSEMNVSTLELGDSALYLCASSLGLTGELFFGEGSRLTVL.

The J gene is TRBJ1-2, the V gene TRBV29-1, with 8 bases fitting TRBD1. The CDR3 spans 16 residues. Germline-derived CDR1 and CDR2 are SQVTM and ANQGSEA. V lost 3 bases to trimming and J lost 6 bases; unmatched junction nucleotides: 15. CDR3 bases: TGCAGCGTTGAGGCAGGGGGCAGTCGATGGGGAAATGGCTACACCTTC. This translates into CSVEAGGSRWGNGYTF.

This clone was detected only a few times. Additional DNA sequences in this sample encode the identical CDR3. The CDR3 DNA is TGCGCCAGCAGCTTGGGACAGGGCCATGGCTACACCTTC. This codes for CASSLGQGHGYTF. The V call is TRBV5-1, the J call TRBJ1-2; 7 nucleotides match TRBD1. Germline loops: CDR1 SGHRS, CDR2 YFSETQ. J was trimmed by 6 bases and V by 0 bases; bases with no gene match: 2. The CDR3 loop spans 13 amino acids. The entire variable domain, with the rest obtained from reference TRBV5-1 and TRBJ1-2, is as follows: KAGVTQTPRYLIKTRGQQVTLSCSPISGHRSVSWYQQTPGQGLQFLFEYFSETQRNKGNFPGRFSGRQFSNSRSEMNVSTLELGDSALYLCASSLGQGHGYTFGSGTRLTVV.

The V call is TRBV15, the J call TRBJ2-7; 10 bases map to TRBD2. The CDR3 is 15 residues long. CDR1 and CDR2 from the germline V gene are LNHNV and YYDKDF (reference sequence). J gave up 3 bases and V 5 bases, and 7 bases lay outside the gene matches. The CDR3: CATSLWTSGSYEQYF. The DNA of the CDR3 is TGTGCCACCAGCCTATGGACTAGCGGAAGCTACGAGCAGTACTTC.

V gene TRBV28 combines with J gene TRBJ2-5, with 7 bases matching TRBD2. Germline lookup yields CDR1 MDHEN and CDR2 SYDVKM. V was pared by 7 bases and J by 4 bases, with 12 bases of the junction left unmatched. CDR3 size: 15 residues. The DNA of the CDR3 is TGTGCCAGCACCCCCTCAGGGTGGGAGGGAGAGACCCAGTACTTC. As protein: CASTPSGWEGETQYF.

The rearrangement joins TRBV19 to TRBJ1-5, with D maybe TRBD1 (6 bases). Trimming cost V 7 bases and J 4 bases, with 11 bases left between them. Germline-derived CDR1 and CDR2 are LNHDA and SQIVND (reference sequence). The CDR3 loop spans 13 amino acids. CDR3 sequence reads: CASNGGRNQPQHF. For the CDR3, the DNA is TGTGCCAGTAACGGGGGGCGGAATCAGCCCCAGCATTTT.

CDR3 coding DNA: TGTGCCAGCGCGATGTTGAGCGGGGGTACGCAGTATTTT. Translating gives CASAMLSGGTQYF. This chain connects TRBV6-5 to TRBJ2-3; 8 bases match TRBD2. Looked up from germline, CDR1 is MNHEY and CDR2 is SVGAGI. With V trimmed by 8 bases and J by 8 bases, 9 bases remained unmatched. The CDR3 runs to 13 residues.

The gene calls are TRBV11-2 and TRBJ1-3; D gene uncertain. The CDR3 sequence is 17 residues long. V was shortened by 0 bases and J by 0 bases, with 12 bases between the two germline ends. From germline, CDR1 is SGHAT and CDR2 FQNNGV. CDR3 nucleotide sequence: TGTGCCAGCAGCTTAGATCGCCCGGAGCGCTCTGGAAACACCATATATTTT. Translating it yields CASSLDRPERSGNTIYF.

The chain employs TRBV7-2 and TRBJ2-5; 8 nucleotides align to TRBD2. This CDR3 is 16 amino acids long. After removal of 5 bases from V and 3 bases from J, the junction contained 11 bases not matched to a gene. The V gene's germline CDR1 is SGHTA and CDR2 FQGNSA. CDR3 amino acids: CASSRRELAVKETQYF. Written as DNA, the CDR3 is TGTGCCAGCAGCCGCAGGGAACTAGCGGTAAAAGAGACCCAGTACTTC.

The rearrangement uses TRBV19 and TRBJ1-5; 11 bases match TRBD1. Germline values: CDR1 LNHDA, CDR2 SQIVND (reference sequence). After removal of 1 base from V and 9 bases from J, the junction contained 2 bases not matched to a gene. The CDR3 has 14 amino acids. This CDR3 is CASSIGTGGTPQHF. CDR3 bases: TGTGCCAGTAGTATAGGGACAGGGGGCACGCCCCAGCATTTT.

The V and J genes are TRBV28 and TRBJ2-1; D is unresolved. The germline gives CDR1 MDHEN, CDR2 SYDVKM. This CDR3 has 13 amino acids. The V gene lost 2 bases and the J gene lost 9 bases, with 11 bases spanning the gap. The CDR3 reads CASSLGPSGEQFF. The CDR3 DNA follows: TGTGCCAGCAGTTTAGGGCCATCCGGTGAGCAGTTCTTC.

This clone was found once. V gene TRBV10-3 combines with J gene TRBJ2-1; a possible D gene is TRBD1 (6 bases). Trimming cost V 4 bases and J 0 bases, with 16 bases left between them. The germline V gene encodes CDR1 ENHRY and CDR2 SYGVKD. This CDR3 spans 17 amino acids. The DNA of the CDR3 is TGTGCCATCAGTGCCACGACGGGACAAACCTCCTACAATGAGCAGTTCTTC. It is translated as CAISATTGQTSYNEQFF.

The CDR3 nucleotides are TGTGCCGACTCGGAAGGGGGGGCGCAAGACTATGGCTACACCTTC. It codes for CADSEGGAQDYGYTF. The chain joins TRBV2 to TRBJ1-2; possible D gene TRBD1, 6 bases. V shed 11 bases and J shed 3 bases, with 22 bases lying between them. The CDR3 spans 15 residues. The V gene's germline CDR1 is SNHLY and CDR2 FYNNEI.

The chain is built from TRBV18 and TRBJ2-3, with D perhaps matching TRBD1 (7 bases). V dropped 3 bases and J dropped 5 bases, with 15 bases sitting between them. There are 15 residues in the CDR3. Per the germline V gene, CDR1 is KGHSH and CDR2 is LQKENI. DNA of the CDR3: TGTGCCAGCTCACCGACAGGGAGGTACATAGATACGCAGTATTTT. Translation gives CASSPTGRYIDTQYF.

This clone was observed a handful of times. The V and J genes are TRBV12-3 or TRBV12-4 and TRBJ1-4; perhaps TRBD1 as D (5 bases). Deletions cut 8 bases from V and 5 bases from J, with 9 bases between. CDR3 size: 12 residues. CDR3 amino acids: CASAGPNEKLFF. The CDR3 DNA follows: TGTGCCAGCGCGGGGCCGAATGAAAAACTGTTTTTT.

This chain links TRBV27 with TRBJ1-2; TRBD1 might be the D (6 bases). Per germline, CDR1 MNHEY and CDR2 SMNVEV (reference sequence). The V end lost 2 bases, the J end lost 6 bases, and 19 bases lay between the germline ends. The CDR3 is 16 amino acids. The CDR3 is CASSLEGTDRRDGYTF. CDR3 DNA: TGTGCCAGCAGTTTAGAGGGAACGGACAGACGAGATGGCTACACCTTC.

The chain links TRBV11-2 to TRBJ2-7; TRBD2 matches at 7 bases. Germline trimming cut 1 base from V and 5 bases from J; bases unmatched to any gene: 5. CDR1 and CDR2 from the germline V gene are SGHAT and FQNNGV. The CDR3 sequence is 14 residues long. The CDR3 DNA reads as TGTGCCAGCAGCTTAGGTGCGGGAGCACACGAGCAGTACTTC. Its protein is CASSLGAGAHEQYF. Full variable domain (rest looked up from reference TRBV11-2 and TRBJ2-7): EAGVAQSPRYKIIEKRQSVAFWCNPISGHATLYWYQQILGQGPKLLIQFQNNGVVDDSQLPKDRFSAERLKGVDSTLKIQPAKLEDSAVYLCASSLGAGAHEQYFGPGTRLTVT.

The chain combines TRBV5-4 with TRBJ2-3; 7 nucleotides agree with TRBD1. CDR3 length: 16 residues. Germline CDR1 is SGHNT and CDR2 is YYREEE (reference sequence). V trimming: 0 bases; J trimming: 3 bases; junction bases outside the gene matches: 7. DNA of the CDR3: TGTGCCAGCAGCTTGGTCGCGACAGGGTGGACAGATACGCAGTATTTT. Its translation is CASSLVATGWTDTQYF.

This rearrangement joins TRBV3-1 (or the pseudogene TRBV3-2) to TRBJ2-5; D perhaps matches TRBD2 (6 bases). Trimming took 0 bases from V and 7 from J, leaving 21 bases between them. Germline V gene sequence: CDR1 LGHDT, CDR2 YNNKEL (reference sequence). The CDR3 contains 17 residues. The CDR3 DNA reads as TGTGCCAGCAGCCAAGAACCCCGGGGGACCCGCCGCCGGACCCAGTACTTC. Its translation: CASSQEPRGTRRRTQYF.

The rearrangement uses TRBV10-3 and TRBJ1-2, with D unresolved. The V gene's germline CDR1 is ENHRY and CDR2 SYGVKD. V was trimmed by 0 bases and J by 2 bases, leaving 16 bases between them. The CDR3 contains 17 residues. CDR3 residues: CAISESTGGKLNYGYTF. CDR3 bases: TGTGCCATCAGTGAGTCCACCGGCGGAAAGCTCAACTATGGCTACACCTTC.

The V and J genes are TRBV4-1 and TRBJ1-1, with 7 bases that match TRBD1. This CDR3 is 16 amino acids long. With 4 bases clipped from V and 0 bases from J, the junction kept 8 bases outside the gene matches. Per the germline V gene, CDR1 is MGHRA and CDR2 is YSYEKL. The CDR3 DNA follows: TGCGCCAGCAGCCCGCCGGCACAGGGGATGAACACTGAAGCTTTCTTT. Translating it yields CASSPPAQGMNTEAFF.

The chain is built from TRBV27 and TRBJ1-2, with a tentative D call TRBD1 (6 bases). V was pared by 10 bases and J by 2 bases, with 14 bases between. This CDR3 contains 13 residues. Germline V CDR1 and CDR2: MNHEY, SMNVEV (reference sequence). CDR3 residues: CATRKGENYGYTF. The DNA for the CDR3 is TGTGCCACCAGAAAGGGGGAGAACTATGGCTACACCTTC.

This clone was detected only once. V is TRBV2 and J is TRBJ2-5; TRBD2 aligns across 9 bases. Germline V gene lookup returns CDR1 SNHLY and CDR2 FYNNEI. The CDR3 covers 15 residues. V lost 4 bases, J lost 2 bases, and 5 bases stayed unmatched. CDR3 in amino acids: CASSAQRGVQETQYF. The CDR3 DNA reads TGTGCCAGCAGTGCCCAGCGGGGGGTTCAAGAGACCCAGTACTTC.

The chain joins TRBV15 to TRBJ2-6; TRBD1 might be the D (6 bases). V gave up 3 bases and J gave up 2 bases, with 8 bases separating them. This CDR3 has 15 residues. Looked up from germline, CDR1 is LNHNV and CDR2 is YYDKDF (reference sequence). Here the CDR3 DNA reads TGTGCCACCAGCAGGGACAGAGCTGGGGCCAACGTCCTGACTTTC. This sequence encodes CATSRDRAGANVLTF.

The rearrangement links TRBV6-5 to TRBJ2-6; D not resolved. Looked up from germline, CDR1 is MNHEY and CDR2 is SVGAGI. V was trimmed by 5 bases and J by 2 bases, leaving 10 bases between them. The CDR3 covers 15 residues. The CDR3 bases are TGTGCCAGCAGTAACCGAGGTACTGGGGCCAACGTCCTGACTTTC. Protein sequence: CASSNRGTGANVLTF.